The T cell receptor (beta chain) under discussion was sequenced for a study of blood T cells in healthy people across ages. Points from the study as a whole: PBMC samples, being unsorted, prevented any conclusive comparison of naive and antigen-experienced cells.

Trimming took 5 bases from V and 2 from J, leaving 15 bases between them. The CDR3 is 15 residues long. The germline gives CDR1 LNHNV, CDR2 YYDKDF (reference sequence). This clonotype came up a few times. Antigen: not known. Combining a sample-barcoded 5' primer with a J-beta primer mix, a second PCR ran for roughly 7 to 12 cycles. TCRdb re-derived calls from the 5' RACE reads in MiXCR, one entry per CDR3 protein. The sample has some 920,000 distinct CDR3 sequences, roughly half seen once. Sequenced input: blood. V gene TRBV15 combines with J gene TRBJ2-5; D may be TRBD2 (6 bases). The sequence came from a woman in her fifties or sixties in good health. CDR3 in DNA: TGTGCCACCAGCGGCGGCTACGCGGGACAAGAGACCCAGTACTTC. This codes for CATSGGYAGQETQYF.